The 26 T cell receptor beta chains below come from one sample, sequenced in a study of blood T cell repertoires in COVID-19 (dated by TCRdb to about 2020). The library was built by means of the immunoSEQ multiplex PCR assay. TCRdb retrieved this table from immuneACCESS and kept in-frame rearrangements only. Not all clones are present; in checked studies, unresolved V genes account for under half, and no reason is known for the remainder. This sample is represented by approximately 310,000 clones; around 87% of them were singletons. The ten biggest clones cover around 7.8% of the sample. Sequencing was carried out using peripheral blood. Receptors originate from a woman between 50 and 59 years old who had recovered from COVID-19.

The chain carries TRBV9 and TRBJ2-7, with 8 bases that match TRBD1. J gave up 4 bases and V 0 bases, and 6 bases lay outside the gene matches. CDR1 is SGDLS and CDR2 is YYNGEE in the germline V gene. The CDR3 totals 15 residues. The CDR3 sequence: CASSVGPRQGYEQYF. DNA for the CDR3: TGTGCCAGCAGCGTAGGCCCGAGACAGGGGTACGAGCAGTACTTC.

The chain has TRBV6-6 and TRBJ1-1; the D gene is possibly TRBD1 (5 bases). V was pared by 6 bases and J by 6 bases, with 5 bases between. The germline gives CDR1 MNHNY, CDR2 SVGAGI (reference sequence). The CDR3 is 10 residues long. CDR3 protein: CASSRAEAFF. The CDR3 DNA follows: TGTGCCAGCAGCAGGGCTGAAGCTTTCTTT.

V gene TRBV13 combines with J gene TRBJ1-3; possible D gene TRBD1, 6 bases. The V gene lost 3 bases and the J gene lost 3 bases, with 9 bases spanning the gap. This CDR3 has 14 residues. Per the germline V gene, CDR1 is PRHDT and CDR2 is FYEKMQ (reference sequence). The CDR3 bases are TGTGCCAGCAGCTTGACAGGAATTGGAAACACCATATATTTT. Amino acids: CASSLTGIGNTIYF. Based on the CDR3 plus reference TRBV13 and TRBJ1-3, the full variable domain is AAGVIQSPRHLIKEKRETATLKCYPIPRHDTVYWYQQGPGQDPQFLISFYEKMQSDKGSIPDRFSAQQFSDYHSELNMSSLELGDSALYFCASSLTGIGNTIYFGEGSWLTVV.

The J gene is TRBJ2-2, the V gene TRBV7-6; 7 bases line up with TRBD1. This CDR3 has 14 residues. The junction had 0 bases not matched to a gene; V was cut back by 4 bases and J by 1 base. The germline V gene has CDR1 SGHVS and CDR2 FNYEAQ. DNA for the CDR3: TGTGCCAGCAGCTGGGACAGGAACACCGGGGAGCTGTTTTTT. Encoded protein: CASSWDRNTGELFF.

The rearrangement links TRBV5-6 to TRBJ2-5; 7 bases line up with TRBD2. The CDR3 sequence is 16 residues long. V lost 1 base and J lost 4; bases outside the gene matches: 10. The germline V gene encodes CDR1 SGHDT and CDR2 YYEEEE. Here the CDR3 reads CASSLRTRGLSETQYF. CDR3 DNA: TGTGCCAGCAGCTTGCGGACTAGAGGGTTGTCAGAGACCCAGTACTTC. The whole variable domain, remainder taken from reference TRBV5-6 and TRBJ2-5, is DAGVTQSPTHLIKTRGQQVTLRCSPKSGHDTVSWYQQALGQGPQFIFQYYEEEERQRGNFPDRFSGHQFPNYSSELNVNALLLGDSALYLCASSLRTRGLSETQYFGPGTRLLVL.

V usage is TRBV3-1 (or the pseudogene TRBV3-2) and J usage is TRBJ2-7; D possibly corresponds to TRBD2 (6 bases). This CDR3 comprises 14 residues. The germline V and J ends were trimmed by 4 bases and 6 bases, with 16 bases remaining between them. CDR1 and CDR2 (germline): LGHDT, YNNKEL (reference sequence). The CDR3 nucleotides read TGTGCCAGCAGCCCGTATAAAGGAGGGGTCGAGCAGTACTTC. Encoded protein: CASSPYKGGVEQYF.

Written as DNA, the CDR3 is TGTGCCAGCCTTATGGGACTCGCCTACGAGCAGTACTTC. The encoded protein is CASLMGLAYEQYF. The chain employs TRBV7-2 and TRBJ2-7, with D perhaps matching TRBD2 (6 bases). Trimming left V 8 bases short and J 2 bases short, with 13 bases between. There are 13 residues in the CDR3. Germline values: CDR1 SGHTA, CDR2 FQGNSA.

This sequence joins TRBV27 and TRBJ2-1; weak D call: TRBD2 (6 bases). Trimming took 4 bases from V and 0 from J, leaving 13 bases between them. The CDR3 length is 16 residues. Germline V gene sequence: CDR1 MNHEY, CDR2 SMNVEV (reference sequence). CDR3 coding DNA: TGTGCCAGCAGTTACGGGACTCGACCCTCCTACAATGAGCAGTTCTTC. Translated: CASSYGTRPSYNEQFF.

Here the CDR3 DNA reads TGTGCCAGCTCACCACCTAGCAGCTACAATGAGCAGTTCTTC. It translates to CASSPPSSYNEQFF. The chain has TRBV18 and TRBJ2-1, with D hard to call. Between the trimmed V and J ends, which lost 0 bases and 3 bases, there was a span of 6 bases. Germline values: CDR1 KGHSH, CDR2 LQKENI. The CDR3 runs 14 residues.

This clone was recorded once. The chain uses TRBV2 and TRBJ2-7; D not resolved. The CDR3 is 14 amino acids. The V and J ends lost 2 bases and 5 bases respectively, with 13 bases between them. Per germline, CDR1 SNHLY and CDR2 FYNNEI. CDR3 sequence (DNA): TGTGCCAGCAGTGAACTACTCTTTGTCCACGAGCAGTACTTC. It encodes CASSELLFVHEQYF.

The chain uses TRBV27 and TRBJ2-7, with a possible D match to TRBD2 (5 bases). V dropped 5 bases and J dropped 3 bases, with 11 bases sitting between them. The CDR3 is 13 residues long. The germline CDR1 and CDR2 sequences are MNHEY and SMNVEV (reference sequence). The CDR3 here is CASSPGMNYEQYF. The CDR3 DNA is TGTGCCAGCAGTCCCGGGATGAACTACGAGCAGTACTTC.

V and J are TRBV7-2 and TRBJ2-7; 11 bases map to TRBD2. V lost 3 bases to trimming and J lost 0 bases; unmatched junction nucleotides: 1. The germline CDR1 and CDR2 sequences are SGHTA and FQGNSA. The CDR3 runs to 15 residues. CDR3 sequence: CASSFSGGASYEQYF. As DNA, the CDR3 is TGTGCCAGCAGCTTTAGCGGGGGGGCCTCCTACGAGCAGTACTTC.

The chain uses TRBV10-1 and TRBJ2-3; 12 bases line up with TRBD2. In germline, CDR1 is WNHNN, CDR2 SYGVQD (reference sequence). After removal of 4 bases from V and 4 bases from J, the junction contained 3 bases not matched to a gene. This CDR3 contains 15 residues. For the CDR3, the DNA is TGCGCCAGCAGTGCACTAGCGGGGGGCGCAGATACGCAGTATTTT. Protein sequence: CASSALAGGADTQYF.

This clone has only one observation. The chain has TRBV30 and TRBJ1-1, with a weak D call TRBD1 (6 bases). Germline assignment: CDR1 GTSNPN and CDR2 SVGIG (reference sequence). This CDR3 contains 16 residues. Trimming removed 2 bases from V and 0 bases from J, with 16 bases in between. CDR3 loop: CAWSSGQLRLNTEAFF. CDR3 in DNA: TGTGCCTGGAGTAGCGGACAGTTAAGATTGAACACTGAAGCTTTCTTT.

Points on this clone: Additional DNA sequences in this sample encode the identical CDR3. V is TRBV9 and J is TRBJ1-3, with TRBD1 matching 7 bases. Germline assignment: CDR1 SGDLS and CDR2 YYNGEE. The V gene end was trimmed by 3 bases and the J gene end by 2 bases; junction bases not matched to a gene: 2. This CDR3 has 14 residues. The CDR3: CASSETGAGNTIYF. CDR3 coding DNA: TGTGCCAGCAGCGAAACAGGGGCTGGAAACACCATATATTTT.

The V call is TRBV7-2, the J call TRBJ2-2; 9 bases agree with TRBD2. The CDR3 consists of 15 residues. The V gene end was trimmed by 4 bases and the J gene end by 0 bases; junction bases not matched to a gene: 0. Germline CDR1 reads SGHTA; CDR2 reads FQGNSA. CDR3 amino acids: CASSSSGTNTGELFF. DNA for the CDR3: TGTGCCAGCAGCTCTAGCGGGACGAACACCGGGGAGCTGTTTTTT.

The chain recombines TRBV9 with TRBJ2-7; D possibly corresponds to TRBD2 (6 bases). V gave up 4 bases and J gave up 6 bases, with 20 bases separating them. Germline values: CDR1 SGDLS, CDR2 YYNGEE. This CDR3 region has 15 residues. CDR3 in amino acids: CASSPQAGGALEQYF. Here the CDR3 DNA reads TGTGCCAGCAGCCCACAGGCCGGAGGGGCGCTCGAGCAGTACTTC.

V and J are TRBV5-1 and TRBJ1-2; D may be TRBD1 (5 bases). V gave up 5 bases and J gave up 2 bases, with 7 bases separating them. Germline V CDR1 and CDR2: SGHRS, YFSETQ. The CDR3 runs to 12 residues. The CDR3 loop is CASREGNYGYTF. The CDR3 nucleotides are TGCGCCAGCAGGGAGGGGAACTATGGCTACACCTTC.

The chain is built from TRBV6-5 and TRBJ2-5, with D maybe TRBD2 (5 bases). Trimming left V 6 bases short and J 0 bases short, with 8 bases between. The germline V gene has CDR1 MNHEY and CDR2 SVGAGI. The CDR3 length is 13 residues. As DNA, the CDR3 is TGTGCCAGCAGCTGGAGGCACCAAGAGACCCAGTACTTC. It translates to CASSWRHQETQYF.

The chain carries TRBV19 and TRBJ1-4; D gene ambiguous. CDR3 size: 14 residues. V shed 3 bases and J shed 8 bases, with 13 bases lying between them. CDR1 LNHDA and CDR2 SQIVND come from the germline V gene (reference sequence). The CDR3 sequence is CASSIGPAGEKLFF. CDR3 sequence (DNA): TGTGCCAGTAGTATCGGGCCAGCGGGGGAAAAACTGTTTTTT.

This clone was seen only a few times. This chain uses TRBV6-2 or TRBV6-3 with TRBJ1-5; TRBD1 aligns across 10 bases. Germline CDR1 and CDR2: MNHEY and SVGEGT. The CDR3 has 15 amino acids. V lost 5 bases, J lost 6 bases, and 7 bases stayed unmatched. The CDR3 region is CASSTGQGRTQPQHF. DNA of the CDR3: TGTGCCAGCAGTACGGGACAGGGGAGGACTCAGCCCCAGCATTTT.

V gene TRBV24-1 combines with J gene TRBJ1-4, with a possible D match to TRBD1 (5 bases). The CDR3 spans 12 residues. V shed 9 bases and J shed 7 bases, with 11 bases lying between them. Per germline, CDR1 KGHDR and CDR2 SFDVKD. Here the CDR3 reads CATADRGEKLFF. The CDR3 DNA is TGTGCCACCGCGGATAGGGGTGAAAAACTGTTTTTT.

The chain has TRBV2 and TRBJ2-1; no clear D gene. CDR3 length: 17 residues. Germline CDR1 and CDR2: SNHLY and FYNNEI. Deletions cut 3 bases from V and 0 bases from J, with 15 bases between. The DNA for the CDR3 is TGTGCCAGCAGTGATTCACCTTACCCGAGCTCCTACAATGAGCAGTTCTTC. It codes for CASSDSPYPSSYNEQFF.

The chain has TRBV6-5 and TRBJ2-2, with TRBD1 as a possible D gene (5 bases). V was clipped by 2 bases and J by 1 base, with 8 bases between them. The CDR3 is 15 residues long. Per the germline V gene, CDR1 is MNHEY and CDR2 is SVGAGI. The CDR3 DNA follows: TGTGCCAGCAGTTACACCGGACAGAACACCGGGGAGCTGTTTTTT. Amino acids: CASSYTGQNTGELFF.

The rearrangement uses TRBV7-2 and TRBJ1-6; D is unresolved. Per the germline V gene, CDR1 is SGHTA and CDR2 is FQGNSA. Trimming pared 3 bases from V and 6 bases from J, leaving 9 bases between. CDR3 length: 14 residues. The CDR3 loop is CASSLYRGNSPLHF. CDR3 sequence (DNA): TGTGCCAGCAGCTTGTATCGGGGTAATTCACCCCTCCACTTT.

The chain links TRBV6-2 or TRBV6-3 to TRBJ2-1, with a weak D call TRBD1 (6 bases). Germline V gene sequence: CDR1 MNHEY, CDR2 SVGEGT. Trimming shortened V by 2 bases and J by 7 bases, and 9 bases separated the two germline ends. This CDR3 spans 13 amino acids. The CDR3 is CASSYGTRNEQFF. CDR3 nucleotide sequence: TGTGCCAGCAGTTACGGGACACGTAATGAGCAGTTCTTC.